This T cell receptor beta chain was found in a study of CD8+ T cells in alopecia areata. Isolated RNA was reverse transcribed into cDNA used as the sequencing template. Sequencing used immunoSEQ multiplex PCR; TCRdb keeps in-frame clones, though not all of them. Of some 200,000 clones listed, 58% are singletons. Stated treatment: oral pan-JAK inhibitor, 5-10 mg twice daily. As concerns this clone: Germline and junction disagree at one end, which may indicate a read error.

The sequences come from CD4+ T cells sorted from blood, collected at week 24, from a patient treated with tofacitinib. The clonotype comes from a human donor with alopecia areata.

The CDR3 protein is CASSLFGGQGTQYF. Here the CDR3 DNA reads TGTGCCAGCAGCTTGTTCGGGGGTCAAGGGACCCAGTACTTC. This rearrangement joins TRBV5-6 to TRBJ2-5, with D maybe TRBD2 (6 bases). CDR3 size: 14 residues. The germline gives CDR1 SGHDT, CDR2 YYEEEE.